One and the same sample provided the 5 T cell receptor beta chains below, sequenced in a study of T cells in women clearing cervical HPV infection. Method: immunoSEQ multiplex PCR; TCRdb's copy keeps in-frame clones and lacks some. The sample has approximately 25,000 clones, and its top ten clones hold 20% to 25%. Sequencing was performed on blood buffy coat. The receptor source for this set is a woman between 18 and 75 years old with a cervical HPV16 infection that either progressed to CIN3+ or cleared (not recorded which).

As for this clone: The CDR3 extends 3 residues past the end of the read, so its final part is completed from the germline J gene. This chain connects TRBV18 to TRBJ1-1; tentative D call: TRBD1 (6 bases). With 3 bases removed from V and 5 bases from J, the gap between germline ends came to 16 bases. The germline gives CDR1 KGHSH, CDR2 LQKENI. This CDR3 is built from 15 residues. Here the CDR3 reads CASSPPGQRGTEAFF. Partial CDR3 DNA: TGTGCCAGCTCACCCCCGGGACAACGGGGTACTGAA. The full variable domain, completed using reference TRBV18 and TRBJ1-1, is NAGVMQNPRHLVRRRGQEARLRCSPMKGHSHVYWYRQLPEEGLKFMVYLQKENIIDESGMPKERFSAEFPKEGPSILRIQQVVRGDSAAYFCASSPPGQRGTEAFFGQGTRLTVV.

On this clone itself: At one of its ends the junction is not consistent with the germline gene, which may arise from a read error. The read ends 3 residues shy of where the CDR3 ends; the end is completed using the germline J gene. At the DNA level, this CDR3 is encoded by other sequences in the same sample as well. The chain uses TRBV7-6 and TRBJ1-3, with TRBD1 identical over 10 bases. Germline CDR1 is SGHVS and CDR2 is FNYEAQ. CDR3 length equals 17 residues. The sequenced CDR3 bases are TGTGCCAGCAGCCAGCGGACAGGGGGGGCCTCTGGAAACACA. It translates to CASSQRTGGASGNT. In full, the CDR3 reads CASSQRTGGASGNTIYF.

A remark on this clone: An end of the junction does not agree with germline; a read error may underlie this. The missing CDR3 end, 3 residues past where the read stops, is filled in from the germline J gene. Distinct nucleotide sequences in the sample also encode this CDR3. V is TRBV7-6 and J is TRBJ1-3; TRBD1 agrees at 10 bases. Looked up from germline, CDR1 is SGHVS and CDR2 is FNYEAQ. The CDR3 runs 17 residues. The CDR3 bases that were read are TGTGCCAGCAGCCAGCGGACAGGGGGGGCCTCTGGAAACACT. Protein sequence: CASSQRTGGASGNT. The full-length CDR3 reads as CASSQRTGGASGNTIYF.

Notes on this clone: The missing CDR3 end, 3 residues past where the read stops, is filled in from the germline J gene. The rearrangement links TRBV7-6 to TRBJ2-7; 11 bases match TRBD2. V dropped 3 bases and J dropped 3; count of bases not matched to a gene: 4. CDR3 length: 15 amino acids. Germline CDR1 is SGHVS and CDR2 is FNYEAQ. The CDR3 sequence is CASSLGTSGNYEQYF. CDR3 DNA (partial): TGTGCCAGCAGCTTGGGGACTAGCGGAAACTACGAG.

CDR3 residues: CASSGLLTWPELFF. The DNA read from the CDR3 is TGTGCCAGCAGCGGACTCCTTACGTGGCCGGAG. This sequence joins TRBV7-9 and TRBJ2-2; D is possibly TRBD2 (5 bases). The DNA ends 3 residues before the CDR3 does, and the rest of the CDR3 is filled in from the germline J gene. The germline gives CDR1 SEHNR, CDR2 FQNEAQ (reference sequence). The CDR3 length is 14 residues. The germline V and J ends were trimmed by 5 bases and 10 bases, with 17 bases remaining between them. Variable domain in full (rest from reference TRBV7-9 and TRBJ2-2): DTGVSQNPRHKITKRGQNVTFRCDPISEHNRLYWYRQTLGQGPEFLTYFQNEAQLEKSRLLSDRFSAERPKGSFSTLEIQRTEQGDSAMYLCASSGLLTWPELFFGEGSRLTVL.